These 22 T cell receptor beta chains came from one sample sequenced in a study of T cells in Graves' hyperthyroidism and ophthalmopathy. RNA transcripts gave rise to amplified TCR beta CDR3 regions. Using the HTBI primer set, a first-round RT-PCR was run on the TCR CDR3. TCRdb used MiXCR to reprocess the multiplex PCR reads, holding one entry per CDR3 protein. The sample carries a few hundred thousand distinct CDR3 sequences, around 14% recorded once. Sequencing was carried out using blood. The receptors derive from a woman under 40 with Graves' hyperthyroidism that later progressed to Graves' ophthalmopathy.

The CDR3 here is CASSLFRSDTEAFF. CDR3 nucleotides: TGTGCCAGCAGCTTATTCCGCTCCGACACTGAAGCTTTCTTT. The J gene is TRBJ1-1, the V gene TRBV11-2, with D hard to call. Trimming pared 2 bases from V and 3 bases from J, leaving 10 bases between. Germline loops: CDR1 SGHAT, CDR2 FQNNGV. The CDR3 runs to 14 residues.

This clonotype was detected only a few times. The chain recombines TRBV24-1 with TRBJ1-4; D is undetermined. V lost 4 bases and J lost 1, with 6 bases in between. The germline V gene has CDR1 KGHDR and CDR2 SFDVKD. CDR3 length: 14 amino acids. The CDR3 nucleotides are TGTGCCACCAGTGAGGGTGGAACTAATGAAAAACTGTTTTTT. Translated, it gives CATSEGGTNEKLFF.

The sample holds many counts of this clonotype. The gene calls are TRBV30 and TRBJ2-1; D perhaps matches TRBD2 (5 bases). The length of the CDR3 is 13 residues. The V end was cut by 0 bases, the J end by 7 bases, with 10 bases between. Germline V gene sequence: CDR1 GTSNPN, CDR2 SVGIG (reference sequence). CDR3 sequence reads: CAWSVQSGNEQFF. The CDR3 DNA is TGTGCCTGGAGTGTACAGTCGGGGAATGAGCAGTTCTTC.

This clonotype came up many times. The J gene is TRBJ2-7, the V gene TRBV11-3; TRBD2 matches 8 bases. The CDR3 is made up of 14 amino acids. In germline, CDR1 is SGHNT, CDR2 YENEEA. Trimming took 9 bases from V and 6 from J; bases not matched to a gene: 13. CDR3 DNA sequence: TGTGCCAGTTCGGGACTAGTAACGTCTAGCGAGCAGTACTTC. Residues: CASSGLVTSSEQYF.

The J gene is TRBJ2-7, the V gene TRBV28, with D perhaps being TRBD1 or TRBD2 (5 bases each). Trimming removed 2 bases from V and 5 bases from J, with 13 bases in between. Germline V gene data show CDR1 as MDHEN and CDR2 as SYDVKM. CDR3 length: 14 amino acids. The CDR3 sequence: CASSLGVRENEQYF. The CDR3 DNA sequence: TGTGCCAGCAGTTTAGGGGTCAGGGAGAACGAGCAGTACTTC.

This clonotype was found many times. This CDR3 reads CASSLPFDRHSGANVLTF. The CDR3 coding sequence is TGTGCCAGCAGTCTCCCCTTTGACCGTCACTCTGGGGCCAACGTCCTGACTTTC. The chain carries TRBV28 and TRBJ2-6; D gene ambiguous. Trimming shortened V by 5 bases and J by 0 bases, and 17 bases separated the two germline ends. Looked up from germline, CDR1 is MDHEN and CDR2 is SYDVKM. The CDR3 runs to 18 residues.

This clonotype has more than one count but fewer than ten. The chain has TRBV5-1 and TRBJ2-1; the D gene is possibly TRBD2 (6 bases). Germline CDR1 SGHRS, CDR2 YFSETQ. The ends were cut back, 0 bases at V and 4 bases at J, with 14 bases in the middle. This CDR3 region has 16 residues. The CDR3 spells CASSLGRDSTYNEQFF. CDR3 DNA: TGCGCCAGCAGCTTGGGACGGGACTCGACGTACAATGAGCAGTTCTTC.

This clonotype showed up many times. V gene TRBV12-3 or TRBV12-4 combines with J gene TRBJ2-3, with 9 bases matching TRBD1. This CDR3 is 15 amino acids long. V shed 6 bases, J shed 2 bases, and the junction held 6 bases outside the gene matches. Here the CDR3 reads CASRRDRAATDTQYF. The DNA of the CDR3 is TGTGCCAGCAGGAGGGACAGGGCGGCCACAGATACGCAGTATTTT.

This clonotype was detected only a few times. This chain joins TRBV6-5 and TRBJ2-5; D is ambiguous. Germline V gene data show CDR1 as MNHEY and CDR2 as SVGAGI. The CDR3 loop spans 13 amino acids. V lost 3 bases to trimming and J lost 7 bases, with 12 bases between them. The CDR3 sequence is CASSYGPPGTQYF. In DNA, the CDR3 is TGTGCCAGCAGTTATGGGCCCCCAGGGACCCAGTACTTC.

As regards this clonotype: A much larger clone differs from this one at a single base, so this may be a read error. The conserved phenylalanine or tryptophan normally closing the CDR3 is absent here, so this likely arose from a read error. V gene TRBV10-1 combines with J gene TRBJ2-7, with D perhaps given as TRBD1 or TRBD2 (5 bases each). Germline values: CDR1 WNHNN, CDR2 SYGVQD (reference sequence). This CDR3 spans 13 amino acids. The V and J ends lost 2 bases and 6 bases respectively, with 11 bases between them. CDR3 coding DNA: TGCGCCAGCAGTGAGACCGGGACGTTCGAGCAGTACCTC. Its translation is CASSETGTFEQYL.

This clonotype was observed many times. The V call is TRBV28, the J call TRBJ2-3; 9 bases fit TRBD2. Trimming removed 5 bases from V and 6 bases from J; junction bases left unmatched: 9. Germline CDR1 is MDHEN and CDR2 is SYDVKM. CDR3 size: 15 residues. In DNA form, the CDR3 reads TGTGCCAGCAGTCCCCGGGCGGGAGGGATGGATACGCAGTATTTT. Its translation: CASSPRAGGMDTQYF.

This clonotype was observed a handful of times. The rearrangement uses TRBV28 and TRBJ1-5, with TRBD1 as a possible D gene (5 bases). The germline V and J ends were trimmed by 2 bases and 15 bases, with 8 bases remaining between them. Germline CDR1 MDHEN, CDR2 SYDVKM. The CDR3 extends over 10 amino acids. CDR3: CASSLGTWHF. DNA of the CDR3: TGTGCCAGCAGTTTAGGGACCTGGCATTTT.

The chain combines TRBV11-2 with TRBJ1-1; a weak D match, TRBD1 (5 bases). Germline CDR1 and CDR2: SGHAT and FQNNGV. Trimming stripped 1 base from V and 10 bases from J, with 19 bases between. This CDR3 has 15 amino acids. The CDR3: CASSLATEGKSGAFF. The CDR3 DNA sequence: TGTGCCAGCAGCTTAGCGACAGAGGGAAAGTCCGGAGCTTTCTTT.

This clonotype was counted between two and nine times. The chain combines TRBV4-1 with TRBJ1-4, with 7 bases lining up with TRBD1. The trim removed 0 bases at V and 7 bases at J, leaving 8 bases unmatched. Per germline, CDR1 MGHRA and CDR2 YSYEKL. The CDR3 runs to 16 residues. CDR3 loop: CASSQERGQRTEKLFF. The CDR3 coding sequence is TGCGCCAGCAGCCAAGAACGGGGACAGAGGACTGAAAAACTGTTTTTT.

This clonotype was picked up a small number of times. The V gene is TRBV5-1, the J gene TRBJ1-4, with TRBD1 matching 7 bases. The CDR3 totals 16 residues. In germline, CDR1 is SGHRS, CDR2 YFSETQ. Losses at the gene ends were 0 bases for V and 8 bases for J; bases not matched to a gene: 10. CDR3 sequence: CASSLVASGQFEKLFF. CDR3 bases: TGCGCCAGCAGCTTGGTGGCCTCGGGACAGTTCGAAAAACTGTTTTTT.

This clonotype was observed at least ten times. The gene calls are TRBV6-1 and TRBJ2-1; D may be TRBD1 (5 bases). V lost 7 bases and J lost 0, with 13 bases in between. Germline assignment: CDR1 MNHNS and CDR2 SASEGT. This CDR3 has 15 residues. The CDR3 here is CASKDTSSSYNEQFF. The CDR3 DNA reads TGTGCCAGCAAGGACACCTCAAGCTCCTACAATGAGCAGTTCTTC.

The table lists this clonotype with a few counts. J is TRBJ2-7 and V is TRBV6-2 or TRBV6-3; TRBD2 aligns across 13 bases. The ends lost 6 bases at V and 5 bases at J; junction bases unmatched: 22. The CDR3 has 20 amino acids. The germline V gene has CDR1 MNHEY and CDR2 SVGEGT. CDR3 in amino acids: CASRSPPKFSRLAGGHEQYF. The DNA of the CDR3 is TGTGCCAGCAGATCACCACCAAAGTTTTCGCGACTAGCGGGAGGCCACGAGCAGTACTTC.

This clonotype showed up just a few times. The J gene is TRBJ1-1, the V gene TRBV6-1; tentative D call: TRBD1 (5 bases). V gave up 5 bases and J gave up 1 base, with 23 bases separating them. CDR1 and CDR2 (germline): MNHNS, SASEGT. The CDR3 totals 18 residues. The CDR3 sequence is CASSSRGGGSDPNTEAFF. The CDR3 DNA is TGTGCCAGCAGTTCCCGGGGGGGGGGATCGGACCCGAACACTGAAGCTTTCTTT.

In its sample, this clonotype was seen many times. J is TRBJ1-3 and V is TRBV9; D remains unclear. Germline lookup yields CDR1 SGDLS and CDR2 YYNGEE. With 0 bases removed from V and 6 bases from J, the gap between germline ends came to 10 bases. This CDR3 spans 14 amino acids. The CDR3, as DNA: TGTGCCAGCAGCGTAGAGTCGCGGGCAAACACCATATATTTT. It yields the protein CASSVESRANTIYF.

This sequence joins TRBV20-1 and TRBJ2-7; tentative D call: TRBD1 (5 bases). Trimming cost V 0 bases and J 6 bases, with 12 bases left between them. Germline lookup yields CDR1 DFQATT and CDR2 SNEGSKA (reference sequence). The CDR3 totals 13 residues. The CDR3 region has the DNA TGCAGTGCTAGAGATCTGGTGGGGCTCGAGCAGTACTTC. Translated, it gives CSARDLVGLEQYF.

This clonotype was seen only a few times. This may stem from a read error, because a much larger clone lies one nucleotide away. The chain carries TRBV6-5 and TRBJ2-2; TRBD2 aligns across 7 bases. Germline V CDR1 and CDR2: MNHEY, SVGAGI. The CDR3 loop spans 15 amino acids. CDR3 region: CASSYSSGNAGELFF. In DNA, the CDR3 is TGTGCCAGCAGTTACTCGAGCGGGAACGCCGGGGAGCTGTTTTTT.

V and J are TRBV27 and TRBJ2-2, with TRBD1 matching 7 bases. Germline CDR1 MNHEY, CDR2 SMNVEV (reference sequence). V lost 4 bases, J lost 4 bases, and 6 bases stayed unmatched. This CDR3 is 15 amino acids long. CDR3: CASSSGQVGTGELFF. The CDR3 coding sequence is TGTGCCAGCAGTTCTGGACAGGTTGGCACCGGGGAGCTGTTTTTT.